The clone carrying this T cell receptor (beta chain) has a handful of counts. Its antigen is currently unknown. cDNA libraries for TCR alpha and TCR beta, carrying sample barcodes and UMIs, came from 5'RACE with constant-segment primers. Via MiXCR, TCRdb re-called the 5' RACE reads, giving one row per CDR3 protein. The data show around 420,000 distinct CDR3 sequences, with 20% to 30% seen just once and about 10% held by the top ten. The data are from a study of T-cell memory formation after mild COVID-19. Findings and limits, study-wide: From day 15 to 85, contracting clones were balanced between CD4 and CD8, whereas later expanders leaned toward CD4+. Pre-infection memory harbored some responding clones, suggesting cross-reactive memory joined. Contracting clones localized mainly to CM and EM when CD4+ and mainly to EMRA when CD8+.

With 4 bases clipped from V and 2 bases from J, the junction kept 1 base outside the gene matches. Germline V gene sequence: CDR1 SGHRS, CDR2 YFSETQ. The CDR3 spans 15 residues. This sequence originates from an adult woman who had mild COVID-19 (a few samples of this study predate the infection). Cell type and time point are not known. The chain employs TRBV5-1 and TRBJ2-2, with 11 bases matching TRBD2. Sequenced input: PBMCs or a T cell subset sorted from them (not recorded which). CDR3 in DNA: TGCGCCAGCAGCGGGACTAGCGGAAACACCGGGGAGCTGTTTTTT. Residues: CASSGTSGNTGELFF.